Below, 5 T cell receptor beta chains from the same sample are listed, as sequenced in a study of vaccination and CD4 T cells after COVID-19. For these TCRs, the target antigens are not known. Treatment denoted: roughly 11-day PBMC culture with coronavirus spike peptide pools or control peptides (ViraFEST assay). Cultured CD4+ T-cell DNA underwent Oncomine TCR Beta short-read sequencing. Via MiXCR, TCRdb re-called the PCR reads, giving one row per CDR3 protein. The table shows 15,000 to 20,000 distinct CDR3 sequences, with around 47% occurring only once. Material: CD4+ T cells from blood, cultured in vitro, obtained before SARS-CoV-2 vaccination. The receptors here all came from a human donor who had recovered from COVID-19.

The rearrangement uses TRBV6-5 and TRBJ2-1; a weak D match, TRBD1 (6 bases). The CDR3 runs to 12 residues. CDR1 is MNHEY and CDR2 is SVGAGI in the germline V gene. Trimming cost V 4 bases and J 10 bases, with 11 bases left between them. This CDR3 reads CASSSTGKEQFF. The CDR3 region has the DNA TGTGCCAGCAGTTCCACAGGGAAGGAGCAGTTCTTC.

The chain carries TRBV30 and TRBJ2-7; 8 positions match TRBD1. Losses at the gene ends were 3 bases for V and 4 bases for J; bases not matched to a gene: 8. CDR1 and CDR2 from the germline V gene are GTSNPN and SVGIG (reference sequence). CDR3 size: 14 residues. DNA of the CDR3: TGTGCCTGGAGAGACCAAGGGGACAGGTACGAGCAGTACTTC. Translating it yields CAWRDQGDRYEQYF.

This chain's CDR3 is CSARGTGNYEQYF. CDR3 nucleotide sequence: TGCAGTGCTAGAGGGACGGGGAACTACGAGCAGTACTTC. This chain joins TRBV20-1 and TRBJ2-7, with a tentative D call TRBD2 (5 bases). V was cut by 1 base and J by 3 bases, with 10 bases left in between. Germline CDR1 and CDR2: DFQATT and SNEGSKA (reference sequence). The CDR3 contains 13 residues.

By share, this clonotype counts as medium-sized. The chain links TRBV7-2 to TRBJ1-1, with D possibly being TRBD1 (5 bases). Germline CDR1 and CDR2: SGHTA and FQGNSA. CDR3 size: 14 residues. Trimming pared 8 bases from V and 2 bases from J, leaving 15 bases between. The DNA of the CDR3 is TGTGCCAGCGGGCCCAGGGCCTCCAACACTGAAGCTTTCTTT. Amino acid sequence: CASGPRASNTEAFF.

This clonotype has just a few counts. The V and J genes are TRBV20-1 and TRBJ2-5; D possibly corresponds to TRBD2 (5 bases). The germline CDR1 and CDR2 sequences are DFQATT and SNEGSKA (reference sequence). The CDR3 runs 15 residues. Trimming removed 5 bases from V and 1 base from J, with 17 bases in between. CDR3 bases: TGCAGTGCTCTTCTAGCCCGCTCGGTCCAAGAGACCCAGTACTTC. It specifies CSALLARSVQETQYF.